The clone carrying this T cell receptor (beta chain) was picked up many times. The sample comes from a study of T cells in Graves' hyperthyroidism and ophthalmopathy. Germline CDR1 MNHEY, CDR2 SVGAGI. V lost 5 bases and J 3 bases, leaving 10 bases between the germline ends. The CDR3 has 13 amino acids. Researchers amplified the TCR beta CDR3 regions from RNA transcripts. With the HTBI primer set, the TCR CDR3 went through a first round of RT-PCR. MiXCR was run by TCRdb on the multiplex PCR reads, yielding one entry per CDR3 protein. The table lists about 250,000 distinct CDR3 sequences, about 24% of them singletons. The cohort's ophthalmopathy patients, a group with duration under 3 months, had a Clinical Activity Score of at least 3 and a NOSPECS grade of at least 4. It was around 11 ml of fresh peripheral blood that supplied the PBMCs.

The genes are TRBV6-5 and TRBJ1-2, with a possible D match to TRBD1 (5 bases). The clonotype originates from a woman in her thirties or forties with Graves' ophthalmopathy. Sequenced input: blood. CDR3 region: CASSTRQYYGYTF. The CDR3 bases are TGTGCCAGCAGTACGCGACAGTACTATGGCTACACCTTC.